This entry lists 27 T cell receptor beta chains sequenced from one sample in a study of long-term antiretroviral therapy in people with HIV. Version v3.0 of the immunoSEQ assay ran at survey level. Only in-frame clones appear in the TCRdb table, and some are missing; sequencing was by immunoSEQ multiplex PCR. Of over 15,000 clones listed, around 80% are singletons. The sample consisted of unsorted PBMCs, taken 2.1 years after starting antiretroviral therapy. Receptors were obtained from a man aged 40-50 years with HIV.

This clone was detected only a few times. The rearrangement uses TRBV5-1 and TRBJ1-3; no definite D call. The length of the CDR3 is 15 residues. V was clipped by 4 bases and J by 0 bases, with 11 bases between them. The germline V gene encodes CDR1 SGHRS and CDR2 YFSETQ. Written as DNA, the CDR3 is TGCGCCAGCAGCCCGGGAGAGAGCTCTGGAAACACCATATATTTT. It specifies CASSPGESSGNTIYF. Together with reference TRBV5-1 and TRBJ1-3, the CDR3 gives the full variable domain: KAGVTQTPRYLIKTRGQQVTLSCSPISGHRSVSWYQQTPGQGLQFLFEYFSETQRNKGNFPGRFSGRQFSNSRSEMNVSTLELGDSALYLCASSPGESSGNTIYFGEGSWLTVV.

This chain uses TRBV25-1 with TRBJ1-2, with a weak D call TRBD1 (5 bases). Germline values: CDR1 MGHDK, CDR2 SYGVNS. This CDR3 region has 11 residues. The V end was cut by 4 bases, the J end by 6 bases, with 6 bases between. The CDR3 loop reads CASSVGDGYTF. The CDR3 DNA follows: TGTGCCAGCAGTGTGGGGGATGGCTACACCTTC.

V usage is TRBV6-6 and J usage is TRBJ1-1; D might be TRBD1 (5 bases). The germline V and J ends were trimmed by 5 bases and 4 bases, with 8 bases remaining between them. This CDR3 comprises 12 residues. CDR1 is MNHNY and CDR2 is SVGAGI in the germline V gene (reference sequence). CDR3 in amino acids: CASSQGPTEAFF. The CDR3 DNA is TGTGCCAGCAGTCAGGGTCCCACTGAAGCTTTCTTT.

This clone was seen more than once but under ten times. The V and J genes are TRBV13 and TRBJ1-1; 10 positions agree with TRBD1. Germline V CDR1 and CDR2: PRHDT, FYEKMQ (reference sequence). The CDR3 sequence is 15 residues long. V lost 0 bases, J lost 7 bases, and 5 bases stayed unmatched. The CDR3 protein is CASSLGGTGAREAFF. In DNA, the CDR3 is TGTGCCAGCAGCTTAGGAGGGACAGGGGCCCGTGAAGCTTTCTTT. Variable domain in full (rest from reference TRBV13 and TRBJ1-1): AAGVIQSPRHLIKEKRETATLKCYPIPRHDTVYWYQQGPGQDPQFLISFYEKMQSDKGSIPDRFSAQQFSDYHSELNMSSLELGDSALYFCASSLGGTGAREAFFGQGTRLTVV.

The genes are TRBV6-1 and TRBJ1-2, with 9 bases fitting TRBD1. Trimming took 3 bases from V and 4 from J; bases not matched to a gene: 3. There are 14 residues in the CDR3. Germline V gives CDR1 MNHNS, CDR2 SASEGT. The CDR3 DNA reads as TGTGCCAGCAGTGAGGGACAGGGTCCCTATGGCTACACCTTC. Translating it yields CASSEGQGPYGYTF.

CDR3 nucleotide sequence: TGTGCCAGCAGTGAGGAGATGTATAGCAATCAGCCCCAGCATTTT. Translated: CASSEEMYSNQPQHF. The chain carries TRBV6-1 and TRBJ1-5, with D uncertain. Trimming shortened V by 3 bases and J by 0 bases, and 9 bases separated the two germline ends. This CDR3 has 15 residues. CDR1 and CDR2 from the germline V gene are MNHNS and SASEGT.

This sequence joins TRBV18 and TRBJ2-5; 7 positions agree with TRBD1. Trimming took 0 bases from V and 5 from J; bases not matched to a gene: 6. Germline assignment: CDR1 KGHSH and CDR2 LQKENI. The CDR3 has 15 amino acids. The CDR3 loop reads CASSPPRGQGETQYF. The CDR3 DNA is TGTGCCAGCTCACCACCGAGGGGGCAGGGCGAGACCCAGTACTTC. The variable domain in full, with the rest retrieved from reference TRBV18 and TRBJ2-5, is NAGVMQNPRHLVRRRGQEARLRCSPMKGHSHVYWYRQLPEEGLKFMVYLQKENIIDESGMPKERFSAEFPKEGPSILRIQQVVRGDSAAYFCASSPPRGQGETQYFGPGTRLLVL.

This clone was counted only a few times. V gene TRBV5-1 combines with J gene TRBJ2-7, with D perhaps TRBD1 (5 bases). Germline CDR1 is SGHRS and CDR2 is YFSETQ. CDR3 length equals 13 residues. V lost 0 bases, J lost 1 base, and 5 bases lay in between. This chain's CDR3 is CASSLGQSYEQYF. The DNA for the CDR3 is TGCGCCAGCAGCTTGGGACAGTCCTACGAGCAGTACTTC.

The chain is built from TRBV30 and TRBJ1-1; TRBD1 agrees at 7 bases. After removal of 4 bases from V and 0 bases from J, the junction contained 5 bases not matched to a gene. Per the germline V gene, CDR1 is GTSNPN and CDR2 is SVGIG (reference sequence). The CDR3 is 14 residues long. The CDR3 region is CAWNRDRLNTEAFF. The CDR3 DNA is TGTGCCTGGAATCGGGACAGATTGAACACTGAAGCTTTCTTT. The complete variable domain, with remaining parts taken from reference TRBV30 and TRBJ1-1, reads SQTIHQWPATLVQPVGSPLSLECTVEGTSNPNLYWYRQAAGRGLQLLFYSVGIGQISSEVPQNLSASRPQDRQFILSSKKLLLSDSGFYLCAWNRDRLNTEAFFGQGTRLTVV.

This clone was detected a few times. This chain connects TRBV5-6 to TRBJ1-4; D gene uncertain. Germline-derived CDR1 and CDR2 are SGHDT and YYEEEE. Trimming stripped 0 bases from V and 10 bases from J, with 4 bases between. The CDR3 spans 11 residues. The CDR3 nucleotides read TGTGCCAGCAGCTTGGGGGGAAAACTGTTTTTT. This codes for CASSLGGKLFF.

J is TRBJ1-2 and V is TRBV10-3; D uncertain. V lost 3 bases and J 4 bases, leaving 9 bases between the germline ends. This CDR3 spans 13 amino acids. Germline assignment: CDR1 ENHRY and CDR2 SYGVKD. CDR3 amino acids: CAISDTVFYGYTF. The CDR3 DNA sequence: TGTGCCATCAGTGATACAGTTTTCTATGGCTACACCTTC.

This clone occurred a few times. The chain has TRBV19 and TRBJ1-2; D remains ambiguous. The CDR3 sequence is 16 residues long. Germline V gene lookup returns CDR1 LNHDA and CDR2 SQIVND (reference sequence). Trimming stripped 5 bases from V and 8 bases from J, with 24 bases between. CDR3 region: CASSVELYERLGGYTF. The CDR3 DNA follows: TGTGCCAGTAGTGTTGAACTGTACGAACGCCTTGGGGGCTACACCTTC.

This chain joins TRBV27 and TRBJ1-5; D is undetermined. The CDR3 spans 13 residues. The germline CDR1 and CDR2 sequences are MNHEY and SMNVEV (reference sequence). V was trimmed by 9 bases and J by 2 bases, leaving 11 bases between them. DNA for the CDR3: TGTGCCAGTGGAGCCCAGGGCAATCAGCCCCAGCATTTT. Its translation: CASGAQGNQPQHF.

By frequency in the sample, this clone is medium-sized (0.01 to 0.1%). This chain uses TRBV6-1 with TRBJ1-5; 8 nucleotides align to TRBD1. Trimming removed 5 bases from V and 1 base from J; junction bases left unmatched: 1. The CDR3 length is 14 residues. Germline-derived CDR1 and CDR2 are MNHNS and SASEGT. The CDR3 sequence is CASSRQGSNQPQHF. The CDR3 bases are TGTGCCAGCAGTAGACAGGGGAGCAATCAGCCCCAGCATTTT.

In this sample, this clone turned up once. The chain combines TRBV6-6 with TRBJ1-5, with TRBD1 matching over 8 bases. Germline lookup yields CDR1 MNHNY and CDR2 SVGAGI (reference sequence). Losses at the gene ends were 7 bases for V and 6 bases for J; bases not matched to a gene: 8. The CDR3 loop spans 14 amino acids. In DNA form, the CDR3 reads TGTGCCAGCAATCCGGAGACAGGGGTTCAGCCCCAGCATTTT. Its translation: CASNPETGVQPQHF.

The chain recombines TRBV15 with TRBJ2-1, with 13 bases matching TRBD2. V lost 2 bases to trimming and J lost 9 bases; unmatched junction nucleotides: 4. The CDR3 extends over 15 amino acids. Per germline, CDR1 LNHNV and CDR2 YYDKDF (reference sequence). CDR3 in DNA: TGTGCCACCAGCAGAACGGGACTAGCGGGGAGTGAGCAGTTCTTC. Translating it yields CATSRTGLAGSEQFF.

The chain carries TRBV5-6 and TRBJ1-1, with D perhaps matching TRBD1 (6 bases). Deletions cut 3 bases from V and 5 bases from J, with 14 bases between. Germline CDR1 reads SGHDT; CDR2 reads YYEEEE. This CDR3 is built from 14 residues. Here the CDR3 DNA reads TGTGCCAGCAGCTCCACAGGGAGTCGAACTGAAGCTTTCTTT. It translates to CASSSTGSRTEAFF.

The CDR3 loop is CASSPGLDLNTGELFF. The CDR3 nucleotides read TGTGCCAGTAGCCCGGGACTAGACCTGAACACCGGGGAGCTGTTTTTT. The chain recombines TRBV19 with TRBJ2-2, with 8 bases that match TRBD2. The ends lost 6 bases at V and 1 base at J; junction bases unmatched: 7. The CDR3 covers 16 residues. CDR1 is LNHDA and CDR2 is SQIVND in the germline V gene (reference sequence).

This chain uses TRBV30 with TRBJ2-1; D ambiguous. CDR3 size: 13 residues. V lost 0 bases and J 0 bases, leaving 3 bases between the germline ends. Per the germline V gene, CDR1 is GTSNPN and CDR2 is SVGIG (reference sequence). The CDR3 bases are TGTGCCTGGAGTGTAGGCTCCTACAATGAGCAGTTCTTC. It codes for CAWSVGSYNEQFF.

The CDR3, as DNA: TGTGCCAGCAGTGAATCCGTCCTGGCGGGCAGGGACACTGAAGCTTTCTTT. This translates into CASSESVLAGRDTEAFF. The chain joins TRBV25-1 to TRBJ1-1, with TRBD1 as a possible D gene (5 bases). Trimming removed 1 base from V and 3 bases from J, with 18 bases in between. This CDR3 spans 17 amino acids. Germline V lookup: CDR1 MGHDK, CDR2 SYGVNS.

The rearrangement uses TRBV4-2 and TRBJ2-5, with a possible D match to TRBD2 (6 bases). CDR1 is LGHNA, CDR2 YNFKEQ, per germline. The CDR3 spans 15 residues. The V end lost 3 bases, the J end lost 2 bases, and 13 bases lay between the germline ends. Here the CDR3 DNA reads TGTGCCAGCAGCCAGGTAGCGGCACCTCAAGAGACCCAGTACTTC. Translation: CASSQVAAPQETQYF.

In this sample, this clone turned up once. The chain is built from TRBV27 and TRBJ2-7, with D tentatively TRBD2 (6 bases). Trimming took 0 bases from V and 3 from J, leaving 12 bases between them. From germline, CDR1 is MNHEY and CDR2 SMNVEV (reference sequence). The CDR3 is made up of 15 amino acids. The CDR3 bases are TGTGCCAGCAGTTTATCGGGGGGTCCCTTCTACGAGCAGTACTTC. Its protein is CASSLSGGPFYEQYF.

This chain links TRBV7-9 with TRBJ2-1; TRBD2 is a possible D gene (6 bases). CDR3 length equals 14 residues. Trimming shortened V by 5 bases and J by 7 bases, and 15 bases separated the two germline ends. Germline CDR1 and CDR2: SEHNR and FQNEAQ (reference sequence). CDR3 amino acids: CASSPGGMLNEQFF. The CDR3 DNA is TGTGCCAGCAGCCCAGGAGGGATGTTGAATGAGCAGTTCTTC.

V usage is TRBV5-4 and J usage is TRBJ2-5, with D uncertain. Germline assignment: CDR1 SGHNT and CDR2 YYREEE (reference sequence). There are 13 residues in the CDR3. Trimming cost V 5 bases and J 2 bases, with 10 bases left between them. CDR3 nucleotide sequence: TGTGCCAGCAGTTGGACGGATCAAGAGACCCAGTACTTC. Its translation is CASSWTDQETQYF.

The CDR3 DNA reads TGCGCCAGCAGCTTGTATGGACTAGCAGGCACAGATACGCAGTATTTT. Encoded protein: CASSLYGLAGTDTQYF. The J gene is TRBJ2-3, the V gene TRBV5-1, with 8 bases that match TRBD2. V gave up 1 base and J gave up 1 base; unmatched junction bases: 5. This CDR3 region has 16 residues. Germline values: CDR1 SGHRS, CDR2 YFSETQ.

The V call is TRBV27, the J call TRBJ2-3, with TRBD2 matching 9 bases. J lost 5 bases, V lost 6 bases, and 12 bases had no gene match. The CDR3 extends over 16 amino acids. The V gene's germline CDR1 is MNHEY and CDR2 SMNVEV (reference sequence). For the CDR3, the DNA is TGTGCCAGCAGCTTCAAGCGGGGGGCCCAGGAAGATACGCAGTATTTT. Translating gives CASSFKRGAQEDTQYF.

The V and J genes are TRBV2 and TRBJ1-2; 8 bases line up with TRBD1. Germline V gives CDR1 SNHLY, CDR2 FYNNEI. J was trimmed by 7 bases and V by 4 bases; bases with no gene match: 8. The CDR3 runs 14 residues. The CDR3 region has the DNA TGTGCCAGCAGTGCCTGGACAGGGCGGGCTGGCTACACCTTC. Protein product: CASSAWTGRAGYTF.